This entry lists 12 T cell receptor beta chains sequenced from one sample in a study of blood T cell repertoires in COVID-19. Produced via immunoSEQ multiplex PCR; TCRdb's table is partial and in-frame only. The sample lists approximately 9,500 clones, nearly 90% occurring once. Specimen: peripheral blood. These receptors were collected from a human donor in a cohort sampled during active COVID-19.

The gene calls are TRBV27 and TRBJ2-2; TRBD2 aligns across 8 bases. The CDR3 extends over 15 amino acids. Per germline, CDR1 MNHEY and CDR2 SMNVEV (reference sequence). V lost 4 bases to trimming and J lost 6 bases; unmatched junction nucleotides: 7. The CDR3 DNA sequence: TGTGCCAGCAGTTCGGGACTAGGGGCCGCCGGGGAGCTGTTTTTT. Translating it yields CASSSGLGAAGELFF.

J is TRBJ2-7 and V is TRBV6-5; 8 bases fit TRBD2. The CDR3 sequence is 16 residues long. J gave up 3 bases and V 0 bases, and 7 bases lay outside the gene matches. Germline V CDR1 and CDR2: MNHEY, SVGAGI. The CDR3 sequence is CASSYSRGLAGYEQYF. Here the CDR3 DNA reads TGTGCCAGCAGTTACTCGAGAGGTCTAGCGGGCTACGAGCAGTACTTC.

The rearrangement joins TRBV5-1 to TRBJ1-4; 7 nucleotides agree with TRBD1. Germline V gene lookup returns CDR1 SGHRS and CDR2 YFSETQ. This CDR3 contains 14 residues. With 4 bases clipped from V and 4 bases from J, the junction kept 4 bases outside the gene matches. Written as DNA, the CDR3 is TGCGCCAGCAGCGGGGGACAGCGTAATGAAAAACTGTTTTTT. It specifies CASSGGQRNEKLFF.

The CDR3 spells CASSDRDWGSYEQYF. CDR3 DNA sequence: TGTGCCAGCAGTGATAGGGACTGGGGGAGCTACGAGCAGTACTTC. The chain couples TRBV2 to TRBJ2-7; a weak D match, TRBD2 (6 bases). CDR1 and CDR2 from the germline V gene are SNHLY and FYNNEI. Trimming left V 3 bases short and J 3 bases short, with 15 bases between. This CDR3 has 15 amino acids.

The rearrangement uses TRBV11-3 and TRBJ2-1; possible D gene TRBD1, 6 bases. This CDR3 has 15 amino acids. Trimming removed 1 base from V and 6 bases from J, with 13 bases in between. The V gene's germline CDR1 is SGHNT and CDR2 YENEEA. CDR3 region: CASSLGQGTSNEQFF. Written as DNA, the CDR3 is TGTGCCAGCAGCTTAGGGCAGGGGACGAGCAATGAGCAGTTCTTC.

The rearrangement uses TRBV6-6 and TRBJ2-7; a possible D gene is TRBD1 (6 bases). Germline V gives CDR1 MNHNY, CDR2 SVGAGI (reference sequence). Deletions cut 6 bases from V and 3 bases from J, with 12 bases between. The CDR3 runs 13 residues. As DNA, the CDR3 is TGTGCCAGCAGAACTACAGGGTACTACGAGCAGTACTTC. Protein: CASRTTGYYEQYF.

V and J are TRBV28 and TRBJ1-4; the D is unclear. V was pared by 3 bases and J by 8 bases, with 10 bases between. There are 13 residues in the CDR3. Germline V gene data show CDR1 as MDHEN and CDR2 as SYDVKM. This CDR3 reads CASSFERGEKLFF. CDR3 bases: TGTGCCAGCAGTTTCGAACGGGGAGAAAAACTGTTTTTT.

This rearrangement joins TRBV5-8 to TRBJ1-6; D is perhaps TRBD1 (5 bases). CDR1 SGHTS and CDR2 YDEGEE come from the germline V gene. The CDR3 loop spans 15 amino acids. With 3 bases removed from V and 10 bases from J, the gap between germline ends came to 17 bases. Here the CDR3 reads CASSSRPSRGSPLHF. The CDR3 bases are TGTGCCAGCAGCTCTAGACCGAGTCGGGGGTCACCCCTCCACTTT.

This chain's CDR3 is CASSEQGVASYNSPLHF. The CDR3 nucleotides read TGTGCCAGCAGTGAACAGGGCGTCGCCTCCTATAATTCACCCCTCCACTTT. The chain employs TRBV25-1 and TRBJ1-6, with D perhaps TRBD1 (5 bases). Trimming cost V 2 bases and J 0 bases, with 11 bases left between them. The CDR3 has 17 residues. Germline V CDR1 and CDR2: MGHDK, SYGVNS. Full variable domain (remainder filled in from reference TRBV25-1 and TRBJ1-6): EADIYQTPRYLVIGTGKKITLECSQTMGHDKMYWYQQDPGMELHLIHYSYGVNSTEKGDLSSESTVSRIRTEHFPLTLESARPSHTSQYLCASSEQGVASYNSPLHFGNGTRLTVT.

In this sample, this clone turned up once. The rearrangement uses TRBV3-1 (or the pseudogene TRBV3-2) and TRBJ2-7, with 7 nucleotides matching TRBD1. Trimming removed 4 bases from V and 4 bases from J; junction bases left unmatched: 4. The CDR3 has 13 amino acids. Germline lookup yields CDR1 LGHDT and CDR2 YNNKEL (reference sequence). As DNA, the CDR3 is TGTGCCAGCAGCCGCATGGACAGGTACGAGCAGTACTTC. Translated: CASSRMDRYEQYF.

The V call is TRBV10-3, the J call TRBJ1-5; a weak D match, TRBD1 (5 bases). Deletions cut 2 bases from V and 5 bases from J, with 13 bases between. The CDR3 consists of 15 residues. Germline V gene sequence: CDR1 ENHRY, CDR2 SYGVKD. CDR3 coding DNA: TGTGCCATCAGTGAGAGGCAGGGACTAGATCAGCCCCAGCATTTT. It codes for CAISERQGLDQPQHF.

The CDR3 bases are TGTGCCAGCAGCCCGACTAGGGGCTCCTACAATGAGCAGTTCTTC. This sequence encodes CASSPTRGSYNEQFF. The chain employs TRBV11-3 and TRBJ2-1, with D perhaps TRBD2 (6 bases). This CDR3 region has 15 residues. V lost 5 bases to trimming and J lost 0 bases, with 11 bases between them. CDR1 is SGHNT, CDR2 YENEEA, per germline.